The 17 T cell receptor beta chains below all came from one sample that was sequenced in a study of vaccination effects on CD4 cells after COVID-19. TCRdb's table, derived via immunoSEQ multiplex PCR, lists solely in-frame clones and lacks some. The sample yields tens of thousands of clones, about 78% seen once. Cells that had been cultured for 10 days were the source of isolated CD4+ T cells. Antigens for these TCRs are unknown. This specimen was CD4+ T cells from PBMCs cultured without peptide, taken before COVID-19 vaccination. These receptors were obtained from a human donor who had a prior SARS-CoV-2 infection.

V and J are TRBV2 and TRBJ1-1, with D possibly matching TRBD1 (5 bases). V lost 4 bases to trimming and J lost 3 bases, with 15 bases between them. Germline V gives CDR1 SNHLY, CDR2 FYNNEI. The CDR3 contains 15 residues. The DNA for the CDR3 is TGTGCCAGCAGTGCGCAGGGAGATTGGTACACTGAAGCTTTCTTT. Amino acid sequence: CASSAQGDWYTEAFF.

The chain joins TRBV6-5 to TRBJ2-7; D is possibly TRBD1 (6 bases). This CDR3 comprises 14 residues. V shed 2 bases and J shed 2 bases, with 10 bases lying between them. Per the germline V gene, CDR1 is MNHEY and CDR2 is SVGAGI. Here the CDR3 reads CASSYTRQAYEQYF. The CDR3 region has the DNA TGTGCCAGCAGTTACACCAGACAGGCCTACGAGCAGTACTTC.

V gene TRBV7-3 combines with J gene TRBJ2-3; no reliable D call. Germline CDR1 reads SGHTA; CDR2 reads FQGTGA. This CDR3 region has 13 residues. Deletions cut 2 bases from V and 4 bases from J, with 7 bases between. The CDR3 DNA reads TGTGCCAGCAGCTTAGCACCTTCAGATACGCAGTATTTT. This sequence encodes CASSLAPSDTQYF.

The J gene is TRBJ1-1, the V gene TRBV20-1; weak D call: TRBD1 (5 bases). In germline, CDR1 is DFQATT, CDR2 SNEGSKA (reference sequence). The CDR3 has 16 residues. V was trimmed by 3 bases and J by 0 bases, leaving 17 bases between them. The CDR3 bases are TGCAGTGCTAGTCCCCTTGGAAGGGACTTGAACACTGAAGCTTTCTTT. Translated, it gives CSASPLGRDLNTEAFF.

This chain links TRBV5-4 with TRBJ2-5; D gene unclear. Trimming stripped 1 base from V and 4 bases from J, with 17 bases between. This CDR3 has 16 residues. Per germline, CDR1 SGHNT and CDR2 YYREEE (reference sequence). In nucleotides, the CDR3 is TGTGCCAGCAGCTTGTTTGCCACCGGTTTTCTAGAGACCCAGTACTTC. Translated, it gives CASSLFATGFLETQYF.

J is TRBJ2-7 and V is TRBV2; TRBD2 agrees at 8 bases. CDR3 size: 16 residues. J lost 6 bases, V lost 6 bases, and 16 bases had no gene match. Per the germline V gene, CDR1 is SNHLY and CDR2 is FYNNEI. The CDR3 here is CASSALLLRGGGEQYF. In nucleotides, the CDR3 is TGTGCCAGCAGCGCCCTCCTTCTTCGGGGGGGCGGCGAGCAGTACTTC.

This CDR3 is CASSLGGPGETQYF. The CDR3 DNA reads as TGTGCCAGCAGCTTAGGAGGGCCGGGAGAGACCCAGTACTTC. This chain links TRBV7-2 with TRBJ2-5; maybe TRBD2 (5 bases). Trimming cost V 1 base and J 4 bases, with 10 bases left between them. Germline V gives CDR1 SGHTA, CDR2 FQGNSA. This CDR3 comprises 14 residues.

CDR3 protein: CASSDWDVVREQFF. In DNA, the CDR3 is TGTGCCAGCAGTGATTGGGACGTGGTTCGTGAGCAGTTCTTC. This chain connects TRBV25-1 to TRBJ2-1, with D perhaps given as TRBD1 or TRBD2 (5 bases each). Trimming stripped 3 bases from V and 9 bases from J, with 15 bases between. CDR1 is MGHDK and CDR2 is SYGVNS in the germline V gene. This CDR3 comprises 14 residues.

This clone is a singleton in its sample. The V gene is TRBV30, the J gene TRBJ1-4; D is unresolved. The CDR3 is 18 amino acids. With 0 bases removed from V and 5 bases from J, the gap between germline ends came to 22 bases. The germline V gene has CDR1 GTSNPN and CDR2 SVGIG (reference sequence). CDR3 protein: CAWSVQTINTGKNEKLFF. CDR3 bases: TGTGCCTGGAGTGTCCAAACAATAAACACGGGGAAGAATGAAAAACTGTTTTTT.

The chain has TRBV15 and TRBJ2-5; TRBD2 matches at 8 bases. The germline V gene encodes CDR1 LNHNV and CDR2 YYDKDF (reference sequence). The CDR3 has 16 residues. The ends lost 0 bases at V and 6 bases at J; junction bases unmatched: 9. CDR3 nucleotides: TGTGCCACCAGCAGAGATCCAACGGGGGGGGGTAAGACCCAGTACTTC. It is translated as CATSRDPTGGGKTQYF.

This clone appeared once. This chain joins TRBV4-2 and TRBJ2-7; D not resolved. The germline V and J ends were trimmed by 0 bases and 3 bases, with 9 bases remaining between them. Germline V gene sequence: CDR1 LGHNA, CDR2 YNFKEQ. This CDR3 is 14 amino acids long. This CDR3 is CASSQEKLYYEQYF. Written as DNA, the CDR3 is TGTGCCAGCAGCCAAGAGAAGTTATACTACGAGCAGTACTTC.

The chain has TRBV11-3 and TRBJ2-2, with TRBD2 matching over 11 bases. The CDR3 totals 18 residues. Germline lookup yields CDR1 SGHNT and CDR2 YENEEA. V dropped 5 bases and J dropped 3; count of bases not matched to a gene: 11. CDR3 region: CASSPAVAGGPYTGELFF. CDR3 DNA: TGTGCCAGCAGCCCAGCGGTAGCGGGAGGGCCTTACACCGGGGAGCTGTTTTTT.

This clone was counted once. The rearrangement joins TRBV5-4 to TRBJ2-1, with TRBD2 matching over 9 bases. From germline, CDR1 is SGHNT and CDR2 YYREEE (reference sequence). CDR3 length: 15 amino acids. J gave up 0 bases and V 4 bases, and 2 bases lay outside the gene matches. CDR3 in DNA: TGTGCCAGCAGCATTAGCGGGGGCTCCTACAATGAGCAGTTCTTC. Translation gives CASSISGGSYNEQFF. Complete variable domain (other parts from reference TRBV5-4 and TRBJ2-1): ETGVTQSPTHLIKTRGQQVTLRCSSQSGHNTVSWYQQALGQGPQFIFQYYREEENGRGNFPPRFSGLQFPNYSSELNVNALELDDSALYLCASSISGGSYNEQFFGPGTRLTVL.

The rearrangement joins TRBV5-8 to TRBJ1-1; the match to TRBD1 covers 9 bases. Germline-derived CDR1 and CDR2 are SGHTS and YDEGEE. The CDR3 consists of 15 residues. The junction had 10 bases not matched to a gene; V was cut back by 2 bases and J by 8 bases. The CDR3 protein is CASSFTGGRSPEAFF. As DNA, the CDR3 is TGTGCCAGCAGCTTTACAGGGGGCCGTTCGCCCGAAGCTTTCTTT.

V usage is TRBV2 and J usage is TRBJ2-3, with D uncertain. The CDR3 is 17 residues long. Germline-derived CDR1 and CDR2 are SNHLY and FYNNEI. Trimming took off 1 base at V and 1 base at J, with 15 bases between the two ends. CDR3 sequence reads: CASSEEVYVVGTDTQYF. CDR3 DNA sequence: TGTGCCAGCAGTGAAGAGGTCTACGTGGTTGGCACAGATACGCAGTATTTT.

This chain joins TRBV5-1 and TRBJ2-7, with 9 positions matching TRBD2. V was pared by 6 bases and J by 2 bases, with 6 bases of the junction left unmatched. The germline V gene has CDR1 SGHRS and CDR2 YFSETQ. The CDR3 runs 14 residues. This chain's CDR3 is CASTATSGAYEQYF. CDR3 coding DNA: TGCGCCAGCACCGCGACTAGCGGAGCCTACGAGCAGTACTTC.

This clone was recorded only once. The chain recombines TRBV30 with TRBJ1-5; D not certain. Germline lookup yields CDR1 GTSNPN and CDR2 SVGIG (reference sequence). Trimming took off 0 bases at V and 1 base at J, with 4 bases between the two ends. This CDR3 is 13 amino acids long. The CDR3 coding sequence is TGTGCCTGGAGTGTAGAGAGCAATCAGCCCCAGCATTTT. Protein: CAWSVESNQPQHF.